The rows below give T cell receptor beta chains drawn from one sample of a study of long-term antiretroviral therapy in people with HIV. TCRdb's copy holds only in-frame clones and misses some; the assay was immunoSEQ multiplex PCR. In the table there are 15,000 to 20,000 clones, approximately 73% of which are singletons. The sequencing here drew on unsorted PBMCs, taken about 2.5 years before starting antiretroviral therapy. These receptors were collected from a woman in her fifties or sixties with HIV. Each CDR3 is given with its conserved first and last residue. The D gene is left open where the match is weak. Clone size is shown for a subset of rows, as once, few, many or a class of expanded clone.

d_call j_call v_call clone_size cdr3_nt cdr3_aa
- TRBJ2-1 TRBV27 - TGTGCCAGCAGCCAGGGTGGCTACAATGAGCAGTTCTTC CASSQGGYNEQFF
- TRBJ2-3 TRBV7-9 - TGTGCCAGCAGCTCAGAAGCAGATACGCAGTATTTT CASSSEADTQYF
- TRBJ2-2 TRBV6-5 - TGTGCCAGCAGTTACCGAGGCTTCGCCGGGGAGCTGTTTTTT CASSYRGFAGELFF
- TRBJ2-1 TRBV18 once TGTGCCAGCTCACCACCCTCAAAGTTAGATGAGCAGTTCTTC CASSPPSKLDEQFF
TRBD1 TRBJ1-5 TRBV6-6 - TGTGCCAGCAGTTACTTTAAGACAGGGCATCAGCCCCAGCATTTT CASSYFKTGHQPQHF
- TRBJ1-4 TRBV7-9 - TGTGCCAGCAGCGAGACGGGGGGTGAAAAACTGTTTTTT CASSETGGEKLFF
- TRBJ2-2 TRBV12-5 - TGTGCTAGTGGTTTGGAAATCTACACCGGGGAGCTGTTTTTT CASGLEIYTGELFF
- TRBJ1-1 TRBV19 - TGTGCCAGTAGTATAGGGTTTGGGGCGAACACTGAAGCTTTCTTT CASSIGFGANTEAFF
- TRBJ1-6 TRBV6-6 - TGTGCCAGCAGTTACTCGGTTAGAGGGGATTCACCCCTCCACTTT CASSYSVRGDSPLHF
- TRBJ1-2 TRBV5-5 - TGTGCCAGCAGCTTGGCAGGGGACGATGGCTACACCTTC CASSLAGDDGYTF
TRBD2 TRBJ2-3 TRBV9 few TGTGCCAGCAGCGTTGATAGCGGGGGGGCCAGGGCTAGCACAGATACGCAGTATTTT CASSVDSGGARASTDTQYF
TRBD1 TRBJ1-1 TRBV7-2 - TGTGCCAGCAGCTTATTCGGACAGGGGGAATCTGAAGCTTTCTTT CASSLFGQGESEAFF
- TRBJ2-5 TRBV4-2 - TGTGCCAGCAGCCAATATAGTGTGGGGAGGGAGACCCAGTACTTC CASSQYSVGRETQYF
TRBD1 TRBJ2-3 TRBV5-1 - TGCGCCAGCAGCTACCAGGGGGTAGATACGCAGTATTTT CASSYQGVDTQYF
TRBD1 TRBJ1-1 TRBV4-2 few TGTGCCAGCAGCCAAGCTACAGGGGGCACTGAAGCTTTCTTT CASSQATGGTEAFF
TRBD1 TRBJ1-5 TRBV2 few TGTGCCAGCAGTGTAGACAGGGGGCAAAGCAATCAGCCCCAGCATTTT CASSVDRGQSNQPQHF
- TRBJ1-4 TRBV18 - TGTGCCAGCTCACCACCCCGGGGCGATGAAAAACTGTTTTTT CASSPPRGDEKLFF
- TRBJ1-2 TRBV10-1 - TGCGCCAGCAGTGACACAAACTATGGCTACACCTTC CASSDTNYGYTF
- TRBJ1-2 TRBV4-1 - TGCGCCAGCAGCCAAGCGTCTGACTATGGCTACACCTTC CASSQASDYGYTF
TRBD1 TRBJ2-1 TRBV5-1 medium-sized TGCGCCAGCCGACAGGGGGCATACTCCTACAATGAGCAGTTCTTC CASRQGAYSYNEQFF
- TRBJ2-3 TRBV29-1 - TGCAGCGTTGAGGAACCCCCGGGCCCAGCAGATACGCAGTATTTT CSVEEPPGPADTQYF
- TRBJ2-3 TRBV11-2 - TGTGCCAGCAGCTACAGCCCCTCAGATACGCAGTATTTT CASSYSPSDTQYF
- TRBJ2-1 TRBV18 once TGTGCCAGCTCACCAGTGGGGGGCCCCAATGAGCAGTTCTTC CASSPVGGPNEQFF
- TRBJ2-5 TRBV25-1 - TGTGCCAGCAGTGTCTGGCGGACTCAAGAGACCCAGTACTTC CASSVWRTQETQYF
- TRBJ2-1 TRBV21-1 - TGTGCCAGCAGCACATTACTAGCGGGGGGACCCAATGAGCAGTTCTTC CASSTLLAGGPNEQFF
- TRBJ1-2 TRBV7-8 - TGTGCCAGCAGTTTCAGCGCCGCTAACTATGGCTACACCTTC CASSFSAANYGYTF
TRBD2 TRBJ2-1 TRBV30 - TGTGCCTGGAGTTTTATAGCGGGGTACAATGAGCAGTTCTTC CAWSFIAGYNEQFF
TRBD2 TRBJ2-5 TRBV10-2 - TGCGCCAGCACCCGGGCAGGGAAGCGGGGGGGCCTAGAGACCCAGTACTTC CASTRAGKRGGLETQYF
- TRBJ1-2 TRBV19 - TGTGCCAGTAGCAAGACCACCCCTGGGAGAGGCTACACCTTC CASSKTTPGRGYTF
TRBD2 TRBJ2-3 TRBV7-8 - TGTGCCAGCAGCCCGACTAGCGGGGAGGGGACAGATACGCAGTATTTT CASSPTSGEGTDTQYF
TRBD2 TRBJ2-3 TRBV2 - TGTGCCAGCAGTACTAGCGGGAGTCAGTATTTT CASSTSGSQYF
- TRBJ2-6 TRBV6-5 - TGTGCCAGCTGCGTATTACTCTCTGGGGCCAACGTCCTGACTTTC CASCVLLSGANVLTF
TRBD1 TRBJ1-5 TRBV5-8 - TGTGCCAGCAGCTACGACAGGGCCAGCAATCAGCCCCAGCATTTT CASSYDRASNQPQHF
- TRBJ1-1 TRBV9 - TGTGCCAGCAGCGGAAGATATGAGACGGCGGACACTGAAGCTTTCTTT CASSGRYETADTEAFF
TRBD2 TRBJ2-5 TRBV5-4 - TGTGCCAGCAGCAGATCCGGGACTAGAGAAGAGACCCAGTACTTC CASSRSGTREETQYF
- TRBJ1-2 TRBV2 - TGTGCCAGCAGGGACCCAGGGGCATACGGCTACACCTTC CASRDPGAYGYTF
- TRBJ1-3 TRBV6-6 once TGTGCCAGCAGTTACTCGAGGGACGGTGGAAACACCATATATTTT CASSYSRDGGNTIYF
- TRBJ1-4 TRBV11-3 - TGTGCCAGCAGCTTAGGGGGGGCTCGTGAAAAACTGTTTTTT CASSLGGAREKLFF
TRBD1 TRBJ2-3 TRBV30 - TGTGCCTGGAACAGGGGCAGAGGCACAGATACGCAGTATTTT CAWNRGRGTDTQYF
TRBD1 TRBJ1-2 TRBV7-9 - TGTGCCAGCAGCGGAGGGACAGGGGTCCGGAACTATGGCTACACCTTC CASSGGTGVRNYGYTF
- TRBJ2-3 TRBV5-1 - TGCGCCAGCAGCTTGGCAGGTAGCACAGATACGCAGTATTTT CASSLAGSTDTQYF
- TRBJ2-3 TRBV5-1 - TGCGCCAGCAGCTTGTCGTCGCCTACTAGCACAGATACGCAGTATTTT CASSLSSPTSTDTQYF
- TRBJ1-2 TRBV6-5 - TGTGCCAGCAGTGACGGAATAGGAGGAGGCTACACCTTC CASSDGIGGGYTF
TRBD2 TRBJ2-1 TRBV7-9 - TGTGCCAGCAGCTTGCTAGCGGGGGGGCTCAATGAGCAGTTCTTC CASSLLAGGLNEQFF
- TRBJ1-2 TRBV6-5 - TGTGCCAGCAGACTCGGGGGGTTCGAGGCCTATGGCTACACCTTC CASRLGGFEAYGYTF
- TRBJ1-1 TRBV5-4 - TGTGCCAGCAGCTTGGCGCAGACGGCGAACACTGAAGCTTTCTTT CASSLAQTANTEAFF
TRBD1 TRBJ1-2 TRBV6-6 - TGTGCCAGCAGTACGGACAGGGCCAGAGTTCCTTATGGCTACACCTTC CASSTDRARVPYGYTF
- TRBJ1-2 TRBV15 - TGTGCCACCAGCAGAGAGGGGACACGGGCCTATGGCTACACCTTC CATSREGTRAYGYTF
TRBD1 TRBJ2-7 TRBV25-1 - TGTGCCAGCAGACCGGGACAGGGGGCGTACGAGCAGTACTTC CASRPGQGAYEQYF
- TRBJ1-4 TRBV5-4 - TGTGCCAGCAGCTTGGGGCGGGCAGCTAATGAAAAACTGTTTTTT CASSLGRAANEKLFF
- TRBJ1-6 TRBV9 few TGTGCCAGCAGCGTAGAGCAGGGAAGTAATTCACCCCTCCACTTT CASSVEQGSNSPLHF
- TRBJ2-1 TRBV15 - TGTGCCACCAGCAGAGATGGACAGCGGGGCTACAATGAGCAGTTCTTC CATSRDGQRGYNEQFF
- TRBJ1-2 TRBV7-9 few TGTGCCAGCAGCTCTACCGACAGCTGGTATGGCTACACCTTC CASSSTDSWYGYTF
- TRBJ1-1 TRBV4-1 - TGCGCCAGCAGCCAAGATGTGAAGGGCACTGAAGCTTTCTTT CASSQDVKGTEAFF
- TRBJ1-6 TRBV5-8 once TGTGCCAGCACCCTTCCGGGACTCGGTAATTCACCCCTCCACTTT CASTLPGLGNSPLHF
TRBD2 TRBJ2-5 TRBV27 - TGTGCCAGCAGTCCCCGACAGCGGGGGGAAGAGACCCAGTACTTC CASSPRQRGEETQYF
- TRBJ2-3 TRBV30 - TGTGCCTGGAGCAGAGACAGATCGACGCAGTATTTT CAWSRDRSTQYF